The rows below give T cell receptor beta chains drawn from one sample of a study of cytomegalovirus exposure and HLA in healthy donors. Libraries were prepared by immunoSEQ multiplex PCR; TCRdb keeps only in-frame clonotypes and omits some of them. The data show about 96,000 clones, more than 65% seen once. The material sequenced was PBMCs. These receptors originate from a man aged 30 to 45 in good health and CMV-seronegative. CDR3s include the opening cysteine and the closing phenylalanine or tryptophan. D genes are given only for firm matches. Size tells how often a clone was seen (once, few, many) or the class of an expanded clone, and some rows leave it out.

- 14 TRBJ2-5 TRBV7-6 - TGTGCCAGCAGCTTAGCCACAGTTGGGGAGACCCAGTACTTC CASSLATVGETQYF
- 14 TRBJ1-2 TRBV11-3 - TGTGCCAGCAGCGATGTCGGAGGAACCTATGGCTACACCTTC CASSDVGGTYGYTF
- 13 TRBJ2-7 TRBV7-3 - TGTGCCAGCAGCCAAAGCGAAACAGGGAAACAGTACTTC CASSQSETGKQYF
- 17 TRBJ2-1 TRBV5-1 TRBD2 TGCGCCAGCAGGCGGGACCTAGCGGGGGGACCCTACAATGAGCAGTTCTTC CASRRDLAGGPYNEQFF
once 14 TRBJ1-1 TRBV6-5 TRBD1 TGTGCCAGCAGCCTCGGGACAGCGAACACTGAAGCTTTCTTT CASSLGTANTEAFF
- 13 TRBJ1-1 TRBV27 - TGTGCCAGCAGTATCAGGGGCTACACTGAAGCTTTCTTT CASSIRGYTEAFF
- 16 TRBJ2-2 TRBV5-4 - TGTGCCAGCAGCCCACAAGGGGCAGTTAACACCGGGGAGCTGTTTTTT CASSPQGAVNTGELFF
- 15 TRBJ2-3 TRBV9 TRBD2 TGTGCCAGCAGCGTAGGGGGGGGGATCGCAGATACGCAGTATTTT CASSVGGGIADTQYF
- 13 TRBJ1-2 TRBV10-3 - TGTGCCATCAGTGGAGGAGCTAACTATGGCTACACCTTC CAISGGANYGYTF
once 12 TRBJ1-1 TRBV11-2 - TGTGCCAGCAGCCGCGATGGATCCAGGGCTTTCTTT CASSRDGSRAFF
- 15 TRBJ1-5 TRBV7-2 - TGTGCCAGCAGCTTGGGGGCGGCGCAAGATCAGCCCCAGCATTTT CASSLGAAQDQPQHF
- 16 TRBJ2-5 TRBV10-3 TRBD2 TGTGCCATCAGTGAAGCGGGGGGCCTCCGTGATGAGACCCAGTACTTC CAISEAGGLRDETQYF
- 12 TRBJ1-1 TRBV28 TRBD1 TGTGCCAGCAGCAGAGACAGGGACGAAGCTTTCTTT CASSRDRDEAFF
- 16 TRBJ2-3 TRBV7-2 TRBD2 TGTGCCAGCAGCTTAAAGGCGGGGGTTCCCACAGATACGCAGTATTTT CASSLKAGVPTDTQYF
- 17 TRBJ1-2 TRBV28 TRBD1 TGTGCCAGCAGTTTTGCTGACAGGGTAGGGGTTTTCTATGGCTACACCTTC CASSFADRVGVFYGYTF
- 15 TRBJ2-3 TRBV5-1 - TGCGCCAGCAGCGAAACAGGCTCAGGGACAGATACGCAGTATTTT CASSETGSGTDTQYF